This entry describes one TCR beta chain. CDR3 size: 13 residues. Germline-derived CDR1 and CDR2 are WNHNN and SYGVQD (reference sequence). Trimming removed 6 bases from V and 6 bases from J, with 14 bases in between. The source of the sample is a study of T cell changes during pregnancy in multiple sclerosis. Repertoires were generated with immunoSEQ multiplex PCR, while TCRdb's copy carries only in-frame clones and drops some. The repertoire has under 65,000 clones, more than 85% of them found once; the top ten carry approximately 1.2%. Source: peripheral blood, taken after pregnancy. This clonotype originated in a female donor in good health, enrolled as a control in a pregnancy study. The chain links TRBV10-1 to TRBJ1-2, with TRBD1 as a possible D gene (6 bases). The CDR3 loop reads CASSADRRNGYTF. The CDR3 DNA reads as TGCGCCAGCAGCGCTGACAGGAGAAATGGCTACACCTTC.